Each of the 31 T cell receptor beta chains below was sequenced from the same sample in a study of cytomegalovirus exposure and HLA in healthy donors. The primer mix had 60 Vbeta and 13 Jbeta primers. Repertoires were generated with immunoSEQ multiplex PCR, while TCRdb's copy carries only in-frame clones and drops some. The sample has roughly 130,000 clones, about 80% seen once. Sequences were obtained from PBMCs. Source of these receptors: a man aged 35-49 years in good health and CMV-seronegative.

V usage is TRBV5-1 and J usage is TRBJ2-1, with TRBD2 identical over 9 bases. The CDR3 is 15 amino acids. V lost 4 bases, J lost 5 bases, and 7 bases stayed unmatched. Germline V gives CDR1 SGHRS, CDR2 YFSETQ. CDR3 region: CASSGFAGGNNEQFF. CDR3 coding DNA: TGCGCCAGCAGCGGGTTTGCGGGGGGGAACAATGAGCAGTTCTTC.

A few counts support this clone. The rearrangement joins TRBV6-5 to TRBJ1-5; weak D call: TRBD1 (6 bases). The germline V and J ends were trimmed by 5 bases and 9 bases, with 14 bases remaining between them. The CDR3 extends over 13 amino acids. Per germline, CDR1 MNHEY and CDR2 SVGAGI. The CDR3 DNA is TGTGCCAGCAGTCCGGACAGCCGCATGCCCCAGCATTTT. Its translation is CASSPDSRMPQHF.

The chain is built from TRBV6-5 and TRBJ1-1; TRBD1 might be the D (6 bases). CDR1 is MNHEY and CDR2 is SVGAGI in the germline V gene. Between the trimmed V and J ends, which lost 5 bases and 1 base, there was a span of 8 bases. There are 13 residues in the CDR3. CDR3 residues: CASSRDTNTEAFF. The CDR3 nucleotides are TGTGCCAGCAGTCGGGACACGAACACTGAAGCTTTCTTT.

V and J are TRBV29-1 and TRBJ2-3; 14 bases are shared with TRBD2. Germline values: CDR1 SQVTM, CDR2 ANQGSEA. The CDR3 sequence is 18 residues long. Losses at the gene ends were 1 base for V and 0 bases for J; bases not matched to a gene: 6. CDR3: CSVEGGTSGGLSTDTQYF. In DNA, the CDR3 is TGCAGCGTTGAAGGGGGGACTAGCGGGGGCCTTAGCACAGATACGCAGTATTTT.

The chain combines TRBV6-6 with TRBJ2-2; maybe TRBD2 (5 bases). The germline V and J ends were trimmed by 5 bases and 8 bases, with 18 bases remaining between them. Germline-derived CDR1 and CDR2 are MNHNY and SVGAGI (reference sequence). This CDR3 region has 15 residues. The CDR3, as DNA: TGTGCCAGCAGTCTTTCCAAGCGGAGAGTAGGGGAGCTGTTTTTT. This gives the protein CASSLSKRRVGELFF.

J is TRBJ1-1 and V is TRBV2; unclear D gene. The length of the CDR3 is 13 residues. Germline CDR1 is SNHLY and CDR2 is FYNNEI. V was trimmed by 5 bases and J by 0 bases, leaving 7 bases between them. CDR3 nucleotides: TGTGCCAGCAGTCCGACAATGAACACTGAAGCTTTCTTT. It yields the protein CASSPTMNTEAFF.

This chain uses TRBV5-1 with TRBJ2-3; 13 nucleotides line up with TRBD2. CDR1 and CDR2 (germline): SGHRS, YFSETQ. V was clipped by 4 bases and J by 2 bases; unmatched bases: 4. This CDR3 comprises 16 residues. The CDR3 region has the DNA TGCGCCAGCAGCGATGGGACTAGCGGGATCACAGATACGCAGTATTTT. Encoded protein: CASSDGTSGITDTQYF.

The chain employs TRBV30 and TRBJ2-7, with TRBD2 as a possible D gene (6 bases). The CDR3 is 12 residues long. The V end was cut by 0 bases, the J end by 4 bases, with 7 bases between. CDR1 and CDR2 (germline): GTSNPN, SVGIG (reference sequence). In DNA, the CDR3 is TGTGCCTGGAGTGTACTAGCATACGAGCAGTACTTC. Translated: CAWSVLAYEQYF.

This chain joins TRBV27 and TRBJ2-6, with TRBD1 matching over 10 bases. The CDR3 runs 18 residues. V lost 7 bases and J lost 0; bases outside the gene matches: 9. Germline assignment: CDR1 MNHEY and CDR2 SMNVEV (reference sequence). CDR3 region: CASTPAGQGISGANVLTF. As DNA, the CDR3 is TGTGCCAGCACCCCAGCGGGACAGGGGATCTCTGGGGCCAACGTCCTGACTTTC. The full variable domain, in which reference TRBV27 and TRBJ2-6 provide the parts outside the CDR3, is EAQVTQNPRYLITVTGKKLTVTCSQNMNHEYMSWYRQDPGLGLRQIYYSMNVEVTDKGDVPEGYKVSRKEKRNFPLILESPSPNQTSLYFCASTPAGQGISGANVLTFGAGSRLTVL.

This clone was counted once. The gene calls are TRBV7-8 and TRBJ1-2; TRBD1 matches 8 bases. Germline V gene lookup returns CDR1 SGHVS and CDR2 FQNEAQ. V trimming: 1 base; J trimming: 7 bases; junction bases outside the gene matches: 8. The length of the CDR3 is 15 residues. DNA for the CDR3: TGTGCCAGCAGCTTAGGGCGACTCGACAGGGGTGGCTACACCTTC. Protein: CASSLGRLDRGGYTF.

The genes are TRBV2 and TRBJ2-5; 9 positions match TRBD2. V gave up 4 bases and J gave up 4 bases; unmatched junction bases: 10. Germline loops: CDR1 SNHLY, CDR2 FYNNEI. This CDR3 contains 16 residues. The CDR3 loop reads CASSVTRSGSRETQYF. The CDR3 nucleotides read TGTGCCAGCAGTGTAACCCGTAGCGGGAGTAGAGAGACCCAGTACTTC.

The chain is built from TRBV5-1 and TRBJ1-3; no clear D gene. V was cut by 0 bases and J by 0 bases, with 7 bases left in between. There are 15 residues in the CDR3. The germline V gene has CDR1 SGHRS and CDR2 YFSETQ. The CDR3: CASSLGQASGNTIYF. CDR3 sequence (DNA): TGCGCCAGCAGCTTGGGGCAGGCCTCTGGAAACACCATATATTTT.

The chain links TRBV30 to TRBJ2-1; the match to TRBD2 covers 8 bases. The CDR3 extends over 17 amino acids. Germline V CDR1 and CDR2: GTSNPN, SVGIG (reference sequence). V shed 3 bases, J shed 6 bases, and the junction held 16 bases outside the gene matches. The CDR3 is CAWRTGWTSTEINEQFF. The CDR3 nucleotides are TGTGCCTGGAGGACTGGGTGGACTAGCACCGAGATCAATGAGCAGTTCTTC.

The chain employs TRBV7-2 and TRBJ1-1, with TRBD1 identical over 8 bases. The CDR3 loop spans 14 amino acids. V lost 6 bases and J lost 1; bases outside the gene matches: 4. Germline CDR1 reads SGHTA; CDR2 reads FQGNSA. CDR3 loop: CASSRGTGNTEAFF. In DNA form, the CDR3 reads TGTGCCAGCAGTCGGGGGACAGGGAACACTGAAGCTTTCTTT.

The CDR3 coding sequence is TGTGCCAGCAGAGGGGACAGGTTTACAGATACGCAGTATTTT. Its translation is CASRGDRFTDTQYF. The chain carries TRBV6-4 and TRBJ2-3; 8 nucleotides line up with TRBD1. Trimming removed 6 bases from V and 3 bases from J; junction bases left unmatched: 5. This CDR3 region has 14 residues. Germline CDR1 and CDR2: MRHNA and SNTAGT.

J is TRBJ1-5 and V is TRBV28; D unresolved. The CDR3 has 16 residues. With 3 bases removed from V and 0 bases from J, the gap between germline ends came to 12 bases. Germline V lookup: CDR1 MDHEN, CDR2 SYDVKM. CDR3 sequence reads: CASSFLRVNSNQPQHF. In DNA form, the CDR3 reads TGTGCCAGCAGTTTTCTCCGGGTAAATAGCAATCAGCCCCAGCATTTT.

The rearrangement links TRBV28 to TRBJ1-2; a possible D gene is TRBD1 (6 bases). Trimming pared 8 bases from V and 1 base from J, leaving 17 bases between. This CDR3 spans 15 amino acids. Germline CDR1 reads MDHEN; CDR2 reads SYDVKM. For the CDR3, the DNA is TGTGCCAGCCGGCCCCCACAGGGCGGTAACTATGGCTACACCTTC. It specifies CASRPPQGGNYGYTF.

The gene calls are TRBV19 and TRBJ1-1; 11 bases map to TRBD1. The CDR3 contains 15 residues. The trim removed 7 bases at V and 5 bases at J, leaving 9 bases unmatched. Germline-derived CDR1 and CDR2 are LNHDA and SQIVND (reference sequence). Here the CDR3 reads CASTRTGGGFTEAFF. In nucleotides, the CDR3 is TGTGCCAGTACCCGGACAGGGGGCGGATTTACTGAAGCTTTCTTT.

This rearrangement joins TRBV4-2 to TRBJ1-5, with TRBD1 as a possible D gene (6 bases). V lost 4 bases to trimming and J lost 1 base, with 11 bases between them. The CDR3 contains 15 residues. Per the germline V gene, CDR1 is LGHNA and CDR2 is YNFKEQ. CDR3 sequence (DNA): TGTGCCAGCAGCCCTACTCAGGGGAGCAATCAGCCCCAGCATTTT. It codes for CASSPTQGSNQPQHF.

CDR3: CASSLSVVSTDTQYF. The CDR3 DNA is TGTGCCAGCAGCTTATCCGTCGTTAGCACAGATACGCAGTATTTT. The rearrangement uses TRBV7-9 and TRBJ2-3; no definite D call. The V and J ends lost 2 bases and 0 bases respectively, with 9 bases between them. The CDR3 contains 15 residues. CDR1 and CDR2 from the germline V gene are SEHNR and FQNEAQ (reference sequence).

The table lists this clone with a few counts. The CDR3 region is CASSIQGASGNTIYF. CDR3 DNA sequence: TGTGCCAGTAGTATCCAGGGGGCGTCTGGAAACACCATATATTTT. The J gene is TRBJ1-3, the V gene TRBV19, with 8 nucleotides matching TRBD1. The CDR3 has 15 amino acids. CDR1 and CDR2 (germline): LNHDA, SQIVND (reference sequence). J gave up 1 base and V 3 bases, and 2 bases lay outside the gene matches. Full variable domain (missing parts from reference TRBV19 and TRBJ1-3): DGGITQSPKYLFRKEGQNVTLSCEQNLNHDAMYWYRQDPGQGLRLIYYSQIVNDFQKGDIAEGYSVSREKKESFPLTVTSAQKNPTAFYLCASSIQGASGNTIYFGEGSWLTVV.

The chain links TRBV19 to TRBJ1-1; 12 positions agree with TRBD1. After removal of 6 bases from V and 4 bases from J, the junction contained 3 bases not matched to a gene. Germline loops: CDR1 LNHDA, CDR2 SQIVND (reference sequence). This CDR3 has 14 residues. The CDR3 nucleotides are TGTGCCAGTAGGTTGGGACAGGGGGCCACTGAAGCTTTCTTT. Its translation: CASRLGQGATEAFF.

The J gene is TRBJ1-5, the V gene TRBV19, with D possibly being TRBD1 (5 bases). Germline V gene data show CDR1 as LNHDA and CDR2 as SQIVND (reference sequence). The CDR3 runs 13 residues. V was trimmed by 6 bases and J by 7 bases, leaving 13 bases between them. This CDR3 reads CASRNRGWQPQHF. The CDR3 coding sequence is TGTGCCAGTAGGAACCGGGGGTGGCAGCCCCAGCATTTT.

In nucleotides, the CDR3 is TGTGCCAGCAGCCCGGGCACGGGGATGCAATACGAGCAGTACTTC. Translating it yields CASSPGTGMQYEQYF. V usage is TRBV5-4 and J usage is TRBJ2-7; a possible D gene is TRBD2 (5 bases). V lost 4 bases and J 4 bases, leaving 18 bases between the germline ends. The germline V gene has CDR1 SGHNT and CDR2 YYREEE (reference sequence). This CDR3 is 15 amino acids long.

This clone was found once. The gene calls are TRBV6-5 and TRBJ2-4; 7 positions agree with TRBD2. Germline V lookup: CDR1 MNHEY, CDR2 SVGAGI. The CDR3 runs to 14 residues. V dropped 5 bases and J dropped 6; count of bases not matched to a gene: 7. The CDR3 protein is CASSTRETINIQYF. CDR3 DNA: TGTGCCAGCAGTACGCGGGAGACGATAAACATTCAGTACTTC.

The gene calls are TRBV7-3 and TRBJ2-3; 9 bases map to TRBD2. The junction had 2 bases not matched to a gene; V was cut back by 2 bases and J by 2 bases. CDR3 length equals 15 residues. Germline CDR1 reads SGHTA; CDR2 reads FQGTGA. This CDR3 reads CASSLAGGATDTQYF. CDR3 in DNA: TGTGCCAGCAGCTTAGCGGGAGGGGCCACAGATACGCAGTATTTT.

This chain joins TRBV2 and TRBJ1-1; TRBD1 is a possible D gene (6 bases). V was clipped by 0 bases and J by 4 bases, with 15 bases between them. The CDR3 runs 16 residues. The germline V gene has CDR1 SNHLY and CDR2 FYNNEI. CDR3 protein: CASSEAGGGRGTEAFF. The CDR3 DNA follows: TGTGCCAGCAGTGAAGCGGGGGGGGGCAGGGGCACTGAAGCTTTCTTT.

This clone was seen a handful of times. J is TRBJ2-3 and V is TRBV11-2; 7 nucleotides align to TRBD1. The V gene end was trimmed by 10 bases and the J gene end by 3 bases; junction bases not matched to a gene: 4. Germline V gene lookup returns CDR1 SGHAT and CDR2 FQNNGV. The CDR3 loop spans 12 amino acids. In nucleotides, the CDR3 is TGTGCCACCCAGGGGGTGACAGATACGCAGTATTTT. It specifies CATQGVTDTQYF.

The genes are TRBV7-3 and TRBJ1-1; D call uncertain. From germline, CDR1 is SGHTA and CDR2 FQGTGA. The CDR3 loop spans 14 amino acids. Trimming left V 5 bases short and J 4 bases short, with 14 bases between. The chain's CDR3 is CASSPPGLSTEAFF. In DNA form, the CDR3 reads TGTGCCAGCAGCCCCCCAGGTTTGAGCACTGAAGCTTTCTTT.

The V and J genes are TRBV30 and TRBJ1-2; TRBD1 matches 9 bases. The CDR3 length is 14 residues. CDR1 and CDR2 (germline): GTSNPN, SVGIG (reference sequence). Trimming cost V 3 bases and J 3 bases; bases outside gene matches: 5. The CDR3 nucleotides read TGTGCCTGGAGGACACAGGGGGCCCACTATGGCTACACCTTC. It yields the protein CAWRTQGAHYGYTF.

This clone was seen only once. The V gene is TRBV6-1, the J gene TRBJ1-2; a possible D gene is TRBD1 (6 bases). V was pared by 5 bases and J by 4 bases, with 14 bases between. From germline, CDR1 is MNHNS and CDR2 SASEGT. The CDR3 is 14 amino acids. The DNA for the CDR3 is TGTGCCAGCAGTATCGAGCAGGGGATCTATGGCTACACCTTC. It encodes CASSIEQGIYGYTF.